This T cell receptor beta chain was recorded in a study of glioma-infiltrating T cells after dendritic cell vaccination. Study as a whole: At biweekly intervals, patients got three intradermal dendritic cell vaccine injections.

Study-level findings and limits: Survival was not directly related to TCR clonality in these patients.

The V gene's germline CDR1 is MNHEY and CDR2 SMNVEV (reference sequence). The length of the CDR3 is 10 residues. The germline V and J ends were trimmed by 8 bases and 9 bases, with 8 bases remaining between them. The immunoSEQ assay amplified TCRB CDR3 from up to 2 ug DNA. Generated by immunoSEQ multiplex PCR, the TCRdb table keeps only in-frame clones and is missing some. Of some 90,000 clones in the sample, around four fifths were seen once. As regards this clone: What it binds is not known.

Time point of the sample: after dendritic cell vaccination, including at tumor progression/relapse. Patients had residual fresh-frozen tumor tissue and more than two years of survival data. This sample comprised blood, obtained after dendritic cell vaccination. The TCR sequence derives from a human donor with glioblastoma. V gene TRBV27 combines with J gene TRBJ1-5, with D uncertain. CDR3 bases: TGTGCCAGCCTTTTAATGCCCCAGCATTTT. This translates into CASLLMPQHF.